This record looks at one T cell receptor beta chain sequence and its context. Its antigen is still unknown. These data are taken from a study of cytomegalovirus exposure and HLA in healthy donors. Study context: Clustering assigned about four fifths of the roughly 380 genotyped donors to the Caucasian-associated ancestry cluster. Whole-study results and caveats: Across HLA loci, a later analysis found differing TCR association rates, with DRB1 most and HLA-C fewest.

CDR1 is LNHDA, CDR2 SQIVND, per germline (reference sequence). V was clipped by 2 bases and J by 0 bases; unmatched bases: 5. The CDR3 is 16 residues long. PCR involved 60 Vbeta and 13 Jbeta primers. Under the authors' procedure: Per a later analysis, the number of unique TCR beta chains was about 80 million, of which 9 million to 12 million were shared. Libraries were prepared by immunoSEQ multiplex PCR; TCRdb keeps only in-frame clonotypes and omits some of them. V, J and clone size were drawn from that table, and D and trimming were deduced from the DNA. The data hold over 150,000 clones, with almost 85% observed a single time.

The clonotype originates from a boy aged 2 to 10 in good health and CMV-seronegative. The chain links TRBV19 to TRBJ2-7; 9 bases agree with TRBD2. The sample comprised PBMCs. Written as DNA, the CDR3 is TGTGCCAGTAGTATACCCCGACTAGCGGTCTCCTACGAGCAGTACTTC. Translating it yields CASSIPRLAVSYEQYF. Full variable domain (missing parts from reference TRBV19 and TRBJ2-7): DGGITQSPKYLFRKEGQNVTLSCEQNLNHDAMYWYRQDPGQGLRLIYYSQIVNDFQKGDIAEGYSVSREKKESFPLTVTSAQKNPTAFYLCASSIPRLAVSYEQYFGPGTRLTVT.